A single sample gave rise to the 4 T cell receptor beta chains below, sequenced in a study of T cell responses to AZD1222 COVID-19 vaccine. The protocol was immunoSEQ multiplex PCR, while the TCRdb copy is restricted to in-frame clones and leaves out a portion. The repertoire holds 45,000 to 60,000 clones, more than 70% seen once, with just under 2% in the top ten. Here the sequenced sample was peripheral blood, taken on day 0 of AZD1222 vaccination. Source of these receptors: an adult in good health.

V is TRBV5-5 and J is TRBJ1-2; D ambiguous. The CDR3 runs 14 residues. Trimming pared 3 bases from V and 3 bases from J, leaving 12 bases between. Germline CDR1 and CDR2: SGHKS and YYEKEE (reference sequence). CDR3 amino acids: CASSSGRNDYGYTF. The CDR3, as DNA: TGTGCCAGCAGCTCCGGCCGGAATGACTATGGCTACACCTTC.

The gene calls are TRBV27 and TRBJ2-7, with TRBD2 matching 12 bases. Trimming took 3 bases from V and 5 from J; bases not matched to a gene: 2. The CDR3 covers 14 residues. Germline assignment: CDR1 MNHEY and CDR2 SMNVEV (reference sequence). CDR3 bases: TGTGCCAGCAGTTTCCTAGCGGGAGGGAACGAGCAGTACTTC. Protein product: CASSFLAGGNEQYF.

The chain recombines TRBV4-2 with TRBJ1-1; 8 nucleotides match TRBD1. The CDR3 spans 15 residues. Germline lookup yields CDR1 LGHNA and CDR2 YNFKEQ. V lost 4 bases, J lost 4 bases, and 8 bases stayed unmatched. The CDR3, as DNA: TGTGCCAGCAGCCGAGGCGGGACAGGACCCACTGAAGCTTTCTTT. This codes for CASSRGGTGPTEAFF.

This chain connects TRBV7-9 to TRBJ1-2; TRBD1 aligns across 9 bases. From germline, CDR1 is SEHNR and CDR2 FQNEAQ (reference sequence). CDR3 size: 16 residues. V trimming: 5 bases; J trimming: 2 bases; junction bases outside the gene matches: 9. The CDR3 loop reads CASSGRPGQGNYGYTF. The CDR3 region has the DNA TGTGCCAGCAGCGGACGACCGGGACAGGGCAACTATGGCTACACCTTC.